This T cell receptor beta chain stems from a study of shared clonotypes between healthy human individuals. Regarding the study as a whole: When naive CD4 clonotypes were compared across a few donors, 5% to 5.5% were shared.

CDR1 is MNHEY and CDR2 is SMNVEV in the germline V gene (reference sequence). CDR3 length equals 14 residues. V was clipped by 3 bases and J by 4 bases, with 10 bases between them. As regards this clone: What it binds is unknown. Other DNA sequences from this sample encode an identical CDR3 as well.

Terminally differentiated effector memory CD45RA+ cells were excluded by CCR7 positive selection of CD45RO-negative cells. The donors, healthy adults who were HIV-negative, had experienced no recent acute infections or vaccinations. Caucasian adults residing in Nashville, Tennessee made up all the donors. Replicate PCRs run on sorted subsets employed 200 ng DNA, approximately 30,000 T cell genomes. TCRdb keeps only in-frame clones here, not all; method: immunoSEQ multiplex PCR. Of over 2,000,000 clones listed, roughly 95% were seen once; the top ten hold roughly 1.7%. Sequenced: naive CD8+ T cells from PBMCs. The sequence was obtained from a man younger than 35 in good health. Some clones in this sample may be carry-over from other donors' samples. The chain couples TRBV27 to TRBJ1-5, with D possibly being TRBD1 (5 bases). In DNA, the CDR3 is TGTGCCAGCAGTTTTCGCCAGGGTAATCAGCCCCAGCATTTT. Translated, it gives CASSFRQGNQPQHF.